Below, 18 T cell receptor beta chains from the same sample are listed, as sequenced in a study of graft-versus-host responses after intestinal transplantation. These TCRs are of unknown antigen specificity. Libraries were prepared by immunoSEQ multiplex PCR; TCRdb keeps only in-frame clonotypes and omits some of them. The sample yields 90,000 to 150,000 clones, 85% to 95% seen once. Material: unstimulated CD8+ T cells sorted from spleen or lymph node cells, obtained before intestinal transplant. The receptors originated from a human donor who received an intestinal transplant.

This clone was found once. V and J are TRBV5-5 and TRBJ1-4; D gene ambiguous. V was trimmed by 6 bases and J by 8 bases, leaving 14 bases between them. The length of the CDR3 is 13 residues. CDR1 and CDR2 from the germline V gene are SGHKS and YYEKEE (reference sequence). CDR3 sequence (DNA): TGTGCCAGCACCCAGGCCGAGGGAGAAAAACTGTTTTTT. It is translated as CASTQAEGEKLFF. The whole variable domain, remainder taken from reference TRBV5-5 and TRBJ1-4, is DAGVTQSPTHLIKTRGQQVTLRCSPISGHKSVSWYQQVLGQGPQFIFQYYEKEERGRGNFPDRFSARQFPNYSSELNVNALLLGDSALYLCASTQAEGEKLFFGSGTQLSVL.

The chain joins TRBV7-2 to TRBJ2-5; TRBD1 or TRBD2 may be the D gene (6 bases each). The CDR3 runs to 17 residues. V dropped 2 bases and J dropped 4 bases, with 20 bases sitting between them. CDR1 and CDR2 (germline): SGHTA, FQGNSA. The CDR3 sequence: CASSLRGASLRGETQYF. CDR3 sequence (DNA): TGTGCCAGCAGCTTAAGGGGGGCCTCCCTAAGGGGAGAGACCCAGTACTTC.

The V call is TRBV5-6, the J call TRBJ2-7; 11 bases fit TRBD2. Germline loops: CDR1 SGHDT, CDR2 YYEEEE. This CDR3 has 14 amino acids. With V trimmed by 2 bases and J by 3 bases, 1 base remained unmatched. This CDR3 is CASSFLAGGYEQYF. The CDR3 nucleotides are TGTGCCAGCAGCTTCCTAGCGGGAGGCTACGAGCAGTACTTC.

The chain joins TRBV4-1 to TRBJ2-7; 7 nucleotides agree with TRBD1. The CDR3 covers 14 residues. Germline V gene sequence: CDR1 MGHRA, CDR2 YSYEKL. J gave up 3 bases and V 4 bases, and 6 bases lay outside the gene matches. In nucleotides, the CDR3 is TGCGCCAGCAGCCCGAGTCCAGGGGGCTACGAGCAGTACTTC. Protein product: CASSPSPGGYEQYF.

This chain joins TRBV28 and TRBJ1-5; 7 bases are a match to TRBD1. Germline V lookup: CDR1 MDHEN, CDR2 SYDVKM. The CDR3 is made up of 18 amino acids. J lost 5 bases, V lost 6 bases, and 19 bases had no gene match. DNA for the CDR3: TGTGCCAGCAGCCTTCCATACCTTGACAGGGTGGTGGATCAGCCCCAGCATTTT. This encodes CASSLPYLDRVVDQPQHF.

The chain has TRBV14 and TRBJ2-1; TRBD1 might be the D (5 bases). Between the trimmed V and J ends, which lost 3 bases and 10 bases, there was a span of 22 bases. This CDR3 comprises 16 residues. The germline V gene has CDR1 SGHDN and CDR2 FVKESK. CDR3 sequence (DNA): TGTGCCAGCAGCCATGGCCCACAGGTCCCCAATTGGGAGCAGTTCTTC. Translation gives CASSHGPQVPNWEQFF. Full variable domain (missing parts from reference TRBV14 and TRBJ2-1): EAGVTQFPSHSVIEKGQTVTLRCDPISGHDNLYWYRRVMGKEIKFLLHFVKESKQDESGMPNNRFLAERTGGTYSTLKVQPAELEDSGVYFCASSHGPQVPNWEQFFGPGTRLTVL.

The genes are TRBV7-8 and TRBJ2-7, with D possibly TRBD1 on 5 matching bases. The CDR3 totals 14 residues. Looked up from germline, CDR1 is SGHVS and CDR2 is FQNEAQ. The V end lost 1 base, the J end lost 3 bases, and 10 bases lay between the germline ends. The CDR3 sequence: CASSLGSGYYEQYF. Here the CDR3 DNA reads TGTGCCAGCAGCTTAGGTTCAGGGTACTACGAGCAGTACTTC.

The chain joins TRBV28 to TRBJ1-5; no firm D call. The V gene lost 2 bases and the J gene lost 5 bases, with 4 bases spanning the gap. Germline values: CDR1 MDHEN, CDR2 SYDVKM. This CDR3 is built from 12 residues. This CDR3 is CASSLPDQPQHF. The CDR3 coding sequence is TGTGCCAGCAGTTTACCGGATCAGCCCCAGCATTTT.

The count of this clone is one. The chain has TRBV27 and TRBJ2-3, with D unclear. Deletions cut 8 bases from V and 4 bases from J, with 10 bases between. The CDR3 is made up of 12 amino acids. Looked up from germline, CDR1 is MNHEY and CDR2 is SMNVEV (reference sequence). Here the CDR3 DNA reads TGTGCCAGCGGTGGGTGGGCAGATACGCAGTATTTT. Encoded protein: CASGGWADTQYF.

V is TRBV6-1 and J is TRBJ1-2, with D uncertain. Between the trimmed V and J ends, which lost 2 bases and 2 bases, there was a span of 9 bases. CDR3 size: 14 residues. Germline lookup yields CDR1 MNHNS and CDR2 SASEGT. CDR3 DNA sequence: TGTGCCAGCAGTGAAAAAAACTCCAACTATGGCTACACCTTC. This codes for CASSEKNSNYGYTF.

In nucleotides, the CDR3 is TGCGCCAGCAGCTTGTTCTTGGCACCGTTAGGCTACACCTTC. It yields the protein CASSLFLAPLGYTF. J is TRBJ1-2 and V is TRBV5-1; D gene unclear. The CDR3 is 14 residues long. Germline CDR1 SGHRS, CDR2 YFSETQ. The V and J ends lost 1 base and 8 bases respectively, with 15 bases between them.

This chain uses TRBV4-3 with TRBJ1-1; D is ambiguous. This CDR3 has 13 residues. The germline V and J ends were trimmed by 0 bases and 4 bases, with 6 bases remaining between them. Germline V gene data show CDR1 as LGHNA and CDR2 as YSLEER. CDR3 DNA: TGCGCCAGCAGCCAAGATCGATTCACTGAAGCTTTCTTT. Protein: CASSQDRFTEAFF.

CDR3 nucleotides: TGTGCCAGCAGTTCAATGGGGATCGATCAGCCCCAGCATTTT. Its translation is CASSSMGIDQPQHF. This chain links TRBV27 with TRBJ1-5; D is uncertain. Trimming shortened V by 4 bases and J by 5 bases, and 12 bases separated the two germline ends. This CDR3 spans 14 amino acids. CDR1 MNHEY and CDR2 SMNVEV come from the germline V gene (reference sequence).

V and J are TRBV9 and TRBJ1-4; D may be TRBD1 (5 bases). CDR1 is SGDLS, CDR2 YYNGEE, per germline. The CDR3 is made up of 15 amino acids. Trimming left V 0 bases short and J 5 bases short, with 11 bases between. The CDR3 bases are TGTGCCAGCAGCGTAGGGGGGAACCCAAATGAAAAACTGTTTTTT. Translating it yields CASSVGGNPNEKLFF.

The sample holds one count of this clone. CDR3 in amino acids: CASSQGTSDEQYF. CDR3 coding DNA: TGCGCCAGCAGCCAGGGGACTTCCGACGAGCAGTACTTC. The chain recombines TRBV4-1 with TRBJ2-7, with a weak D call TRBD2 (6 bases). This CDR3 comprises 13 residues. The germline gives CDR1 MGHRA, CDR2 YSYEKL. Trimming shortened V by 3 bases and J by 5 bases, and 11 bases separated the two germline ends.

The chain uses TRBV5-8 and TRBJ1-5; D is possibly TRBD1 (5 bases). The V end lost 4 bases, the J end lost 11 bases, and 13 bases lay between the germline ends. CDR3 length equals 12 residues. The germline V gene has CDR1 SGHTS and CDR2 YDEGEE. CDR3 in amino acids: CASSGAFLAQHF. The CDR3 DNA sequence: TGTGCCAGCAGCGGGGCTTTTTTGGCCCAGCATTTT.

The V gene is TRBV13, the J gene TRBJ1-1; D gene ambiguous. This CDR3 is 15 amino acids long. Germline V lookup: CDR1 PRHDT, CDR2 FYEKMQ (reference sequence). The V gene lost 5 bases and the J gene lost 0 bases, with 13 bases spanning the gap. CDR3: CASSLRTGLNTEAFF. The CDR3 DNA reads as TGTGCCAGCAGCCTCCGGACTGGCTTGAACACTGAAGCTTTCTTT.

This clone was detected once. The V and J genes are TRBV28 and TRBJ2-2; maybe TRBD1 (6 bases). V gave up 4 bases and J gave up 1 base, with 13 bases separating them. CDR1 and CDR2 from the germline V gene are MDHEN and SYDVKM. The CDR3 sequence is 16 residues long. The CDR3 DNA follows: TGTGCCAGCAGTTCACGGACAGTTCGGAACACCGGGGAGCTGTTTTTT. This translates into CASSSRTVRNTGELFF.